This T cell receptor beta chain emerged from a study of blood T cell repertoires in COVID-19. The V and J ends lost 2 bases and 0 bases respectively, with 7 bases between them. Germline CDR1 SGHRS, CDR2 YFSETQ. This CDR3 has 14 residues. The authors' processing: Reference gene primer amplification yielded estimated nucleated cell counts. Repertoires were generated with immunoSEQ multiplex PCR, while TCRdb's copy carries only in-frame clones and drops some. That table supplies the V and J calls and clone size; D and trimming were determined from the DNA. The sample has approximately 170,000 clones, 89% seen once; the top ten hold about 0.77%. Recovered participants had two consecutive negative NP/OP PCR tests, healthcare professional clearance, or symptom resolution.

Sequencing used PBMCs or T cells enriched from blood (not recorded which). The clonotype was recovered from a woman aged 18-29 years who had recovered from COVID-19. The chain has TRBV5-1 and TRBJ2-3, with TRBD2 as a possible D gene (6 bases). In DNA, the CDR3 is TGCGCCAGCAGCTTTGGGACTAGCACAGATACGCAGTATTTT. Protein: CASSFGTSTDTQYF.